This T cell receptor (beta chain) was documented in a study of molecular identifiers for immune sequencing clone quantification. Study-level results: Spiked TCR RNA from one Jurkat cell reportedly showed up when mixed among 850,000 to 1,000,000 naive cells.

TCRdb recomputed calls from the PCR reads with MiXCR, one row per CDR3 protein. Of under 650,000 distinct CDR3 sequences detected, 15% to 20% appear once; the ten largest clones hold 0.7% to 1%. The CDR3 covers 14 residues. Germline loops: CDR1 SQVTM, CDR2 ANQGSEA. On this clonotype: Its specificity is not known. A much more abundant neighbour one base away suggests this may be a read error.

The sequence derives from a human donor in good health. Some libraries in this study had Jurkat cell RNA spiked in. V gene TRBV29-1 combines with J gene TRBJ2-1, with D possibly being TRBD1 (8 bases). The sample was naive CD8+ T cells from blood, with Jurkat cell RNA spiked in. Subset indicated: FACS-sorted CD8+CD4-CCR7+CD45RA+ naive T cells. This CDR3 reads CSVELAGGGGEQSF. DNA for the CDR3: TGCAGCGTTGAGTTGGCAGGGGGCGGGGGTGAGCAGTCCTTC.